This TCR beta chain was sequenced in a study of shared clonotypes between healthy human individuals. Researchers divided each subset's genomic DNA evenly across several immunoSEQ plates. The method was immunoSEQ multiplex PCR; TCRdb's version includes in-frame clones alone and lacks a portion of them. The sample shows about 980,000 clones, approximately 76% of them seen only once. This CDR3 spans 12 amino acids. The germline V gene has CDR1 GTSNPN and CDR2 SVGIG (reference sequence). The V end lost 2 bases, the J end lost 7 bases, and 12 bases lay between the germline ends. The sequenced sample was memory CD4+ T cells sorted from blood. Subset in this sample: CD45RA-negative fraction. The chain links TRBV30 to TRBJ2-7; D unclear. This receptor was taken from a man aged 18 to 35 in good health. The CDR3 nucleotides are TGTGCCTGGAGTAAGGGTCCGGTGGAGCAGTACTTC. It codes for CAWSKGPVEQYF.